One sample yielded the 14 T cell receptor beta chains listed below, sequenced in a study of regulatory T cells in long-lasting Graves disease. Arm-PCR of CDR3 regions with iRepertoire HTBI primers generated TCR beta libraries. From the multiplex PCR reads, TCRdb called clonotypes with MiXCR, one entry per CDR3 protein. The table has approximately 540,000 distinct CDR3 sequences, more than 10% seen once; the top ten hold approximately 9.6%. Time point indicated: newly diagnosed GD, antithyroid drugs for less than 3 months. RNA extracted from PBMCs served as the sequencing template. A further study also used this sample, focusing on T cells in Graves' hyperthyroidism and ophthalmopathy.

The sample was peripheral blood mononuclear cells (PBMCs), taken at new diagnosis, from a patient treated with antithyroid drugs. The receptor set was obtained from a woman in her thirties with Graves disease.

This clonotype was picked up a small number of times. The rearrangement uses TRBV29-1 and TRBJ2-7; D gene uncertain. Looked up from germline, CDR1 is SQVTM and CDR2 is ANQGSEA. The V and J ends lost 6 bases and 1 base respectively, with 16 bases between them. CDR3 length: 14 amino acids. The CDR3 nucleotides read TGCAGCGTCCGGGCGATTGGCAAATCCTACGAGCAGTACTTC. It specifies CSVRAIGKSYEQYF.

A remark on this clonotype: A much larger clone lies one base from this, so it may be a read error. J is TRBJ1-1 and V is TRBV5-1, with D unresolved. V was cut by 4 bases and J by 5 bases, with 21 bases left in between. The CDR3 sequence is 16 residues long. Germline lookup yields CDR1 SGHRS and CDR2 YFSETQ. CDR3: CASSIGSSPIGTEAFF. The CDR3 DNA follows: TGCGCCAGCAGCATTGGGTCCTCACCCATCGGAACTGAAGCTTTCTTT.

CDR3 amino acids: CASSFLGTGVTDTQYF. The CDR3 DNA follows: TGTGCCAGCAGCTTTCTAGGGACAGGGGTAACAGATACGCAGTATTTT. The genes are TRBV7-8 and TRBJ2-3; 10 bases align to TRBD1. The CDR3 extends over 16 amino acids. V gave up 3 bases and J gave up 3 bases; unmatched junction bases: 6. Germline CDR1 is SGHVS and CDR2 is FQNEAQ. Combining the CDR3 with reference TRBV7-8 and TRBJ2-3 gives the whole variable domain GAGVSQSPRYKVAKRGQDVALRCDPISGHVSLFWYQQALGQGPEFLTYFQNEAQLDKSGLPSDRFFAERPEGSVSTLKIQRTQQEDSAVYLCASSFLGTGVTDTQYFGPGTRLTVL.

Only a few counts were recorded for this clonotype. CDR3 bases: TGTGCCAGCAGCCACCGACAGGGCAAGAACACTGAAGCTTTCTTT. Translation: CASSHRQGKNTEAFF. The rearrangement uses TRBV3-1 and TRBJ1-1; 7 bases line up with TRBD1. The CDR3 sequence is 15 residues long. V gave up 3 bases and J gave up 1 base; unmatched junction bases: 5. CDR1 and CDR2 (germline): LGHDT, YNNKEL (reference sequence).

The J gene is TRBJ2-2, the V gene TRBV6-1; TRBD2 is a possible D gene (6 bases). Germline CDR1 is MNHNS and CDR2 is SASEGT. CDR3 length equals 15 residues. V lost 6 bases and J lost 2, with 13 bases in between. The chain's CDR3 is CASREGRTNTGELFF. Here the CDR3 DNA reads TGTGCCAGCAGGGAGGGGCGGACAAACACCGGGGAGCTGTTTTTT.

The rearrangement links TRBV28 to TRBJ1-2, with TRBD1 identical over 10 bases. The ends lost 4 bases at V and 12 bases at J; junction bases unmatched: 11. The CDR3 runs to 14 residues. In germline, CDR1 is MDHEN, CDR2 SYDVKM. The CDR3 DNA follows: TGTGCCAGCAGTTGGGGTGGGACAGGGGCTCGGAACACCTTC. Protein sequence: CASSWGGTGARNTF.

The V and J genes are TRBV7-9 and TRBJ1-2; D ambiguous. The length of the CDR3 is 16 residues. In germline, CDR1 is SEHNR, CDR2 FQNEAQ (reference sequence). Trimming took 1 base from V and 2 from J, leaving 14 bases between them. CDR3 loop: CASSLDGDVGNYGYTF. DNA of the CDR3: TGTGCCAGCAGCTTAGATGGCGACGTCGGGAACTATGGCTACACCTTC.

The chain joins TRBV30 to TRBJ2-2; D may be TRBD1 (6 bases). The length of the CDR3 is 15 residues. Germline V gene sequence: CDR1 GTSNPN, CDR2 SVGIG (reference sequence). Trimming removed 3 bases at V and 7 bases at J, with 18 bases between. The CDR3 DNA sequence: TGTGCCTGGAGCGGGGACACAGGGCCCCTCGGGGAGCTGTTTTTT. Its translation is CAWSGDTGPLGELFF.

The chain uses TRBV18 and TRBJ1-5, with D tentatively TRBD1 (5 bases). The germline V gene encodes CDR1 KGHSH and CDR2 LQKENI. Trimming removed 2 bases from V and 1 base from J, with 9 bases in between. This CDR3 contains 15 residues. The chain's CDR3 is CASSPAGVSNQPQHF. In DNA, the CDR3 is TGTGCCAGCTCACCAGCGGGGGTGAGCAATCAGCCCCAGCATTTT.

This clonotype has ten or more counts. The CDR3 DNA reads as TGTGCCAGTAGTCCGGTGGCAGGGGCTGGCTATGGCTACACCTTC. This translates into CASSPVAGAGYGYTF. The chain employs TRBV19 and TRBJ1-2; a possible D gene is TRBD1 (6 bases). Per germline, CDR1 LNHDA and CDR2 SQIVND (reference sequence). V gave up 5 bases and J gave up 4 bases, with 17 bases separating them. The CDR3 runs to 15 residues.

This clonotype was detected a few times. Being one base from a much bigger clone, this may be a read error. The chain uses TRBV2 and TRBJ2-5; D remains unclear. V lost 7 bases and J lost 5, with 8 bases in between. The CDR3 loop spans 11 amino acids. The germline V gene has CDR1 SNHLY and CDR2 FYNNEI. The CDR3 sequence: CASKVRETQYF. CDR3 sequence (DNA): TGTGCCAGCAAGGTTAGGGAGACCCAGTACTTC.

On this clonotype: Possible read error: a much larger clone is one base away. The rearrangement links TRBV3-1 to TRBJ1-1; the D gene is possibly TRBD1 (5 bases). Trimming stripped 6 bases from V and 0 bases from J, with 8 bases between. Germline CDR1 reads LGHDT; CDR2 reads YNNKEL (reference sequence). The CDR3 totals 13 residues. The chain's CDR3 is CASRLQVNTEAFF. In DNA, the CDR3 is TGTGCCAGCAGACTACAGGTGAACACTGAAGCTTTCTTT.

Ten or more counts support this clonotype. This chain connects TRBV28 to TRBJ2-7; 7 bases agree with TRBD2. J was trimmed by 7 bases and V by 3 bases; bases with no gene match: 9. CDR1 MDHEN and CDR2 SYDVKM come from the germline V gene. The CDR3 has 14 amino acids. The DNA for the CDR3 is TGTGCCAGCAGTTTGGCGGGAGCGTCGGGTGAGCAGTACTTC. Amino acid sequence: CASSLAGASGEQYF.

This clonotype was counted ten times or more. The V call is TRBV7-2, the J call TRBJ1-2; D unclear. The CDR3 contains 14 residues. The V end lost 7 bases, the J end lost 5 bases, and 17 bases lay between the germline ends. Germline CDR1 and CDR2: SGHTA and FQGNSA. This chain's CDR3 is CASTPQEANYGYTF. Written as DNA, the CDR3 is TGTGCCAGCACCCCTCAAGAGGCGAATTATGGCTACACCTTC. The full variable domain, with the rest looked up from reference TRBV7-2 and TRBJ1-2, is GAGVSQSPSNKVTEKGKDVELRCDPISGHTALYWYRQSLGQGLEFLIYFQGNSAPDKSGLPSDRFSAERTGGSVSTLTIQRTQQEDSAVYLCASTPQEANYGYTFGSGTRLTVV.